Presented here are 13 T cell receptor beta chains from one specimen sequenced in a study of T cell changes during pregnancy in multiple sclerosis. Produced via immunoSEQ multiplex PCR; TCRdb's table is partial and in-frame only. Of tens of thousands of clones listed, 88% are singletons. The sample in question was peripheral blood, obtained before pregnancy. The receptors shown here come from a female donor with multiple sclerosis, enrolled in a pregnancy study.

This clone appeared a single time. The gene calls are TRBV11-1 and TRBJ1-5; 8 bases align to TRBD1. The CDR3 length is 13 residues. Germline V gene lookup returns CDR1 SGHAT and CDR2 FQDESV (reference sequence). The V segment lost 5 bases and the J segment 11 bases; nucleotides outside the gene matches: 8. The CDR3 is CASSPGTGLTQHF. Here the CDR3 DNA reads TGTGCCAGCAGCCCCGGGACAGGTCTGACCCAGCATTTT.

This clone was detected only once. The J gene is TRBJ2-2, the V gene TRBV5-1; the D is unclear. Germline V lookup: CDR1 SGHRS, CDR2 YFSETQ. The CDR3 covers 14 residues. Trimming removed 6 bases at V and 6 bases at J, with 15 bases between. CDR3 sequence (DNA): TGCGCCAGCATGGAGTGGGTTCGATCCGGGGAGCTGTTTTTT. It yields the protein CASMEWVRSGELFF.

This clone was seen only once. The chain links TRBV10-3 to TRBJ1-2; D ambiguous. The V and J ends lost 4 bases and 8 bases respectively, with 14 bases between them. From germline, CDR1 is ENHRY and CDR2 SYGVKD. CDR3 length equals 13 residues. The CDR3 DNA reads TGTGCCATCAGTGGCGACTCCGAACGGGGCTACACCTTC. Encoded protein: CAISGDSERGYTF.

V and J are TRBV13 and TRBJ2-5; perhaps TRBD2 as D (6 bases). Germline CDR1 is PRHDT and CDR2 is FYEKMQ (reference sequence). The V end lost 2 bases, the J end lost 5 bases, and 18 bases lay between the germline ends. The length of the CDR3 is 16 residues. CDR3 in amino acids: CASSLPGPPGRETQYF. CDR3 DNA: TGTGCCAGCAGCTTACCGGGCCCACCAGGGAGGGAGACCCAGTACTTC.

The rearrangement links TRBV18 to TRBJ1-2; TRBD1 agrees at 7 bases. Germline CDR1 is KGHSH and CDR2 is LQKENI. This CDR3 contains 14 residues. Germline trimming cut 3 bases from V and 6 bases from J; bases unmatched to any gene: 7. Written as DNA, the CDR3 is TGTGCCAGCTCACCCCCGGACAGGTGGGATGGCTACACCTTC. Its translation is CASSPPDRWDGYTF.

The rearrangement uses TRBV20-1 and TRBJ2-7, with D possibly being TRBD2 (5 bases). V gave up 4 bases and J gave up 3 bases, with 7 bases separating them. Germline V gene sequence: CDR1 DFQATT, CDR2 SNEGSKA (reference sequence). The CDR3 extends over 11 amino acids. The CDR3 loop is CSAKLVYEQYF. As DNA, the CDR3 is TGCAGTGCTAAACTAGTCTACGAGCAGTACTTC.

The chain links TRBV2 to TRBJ2-1, with 8 bases fitting TRBD1. Germline V lookup: CDR1 SNHLY, CDR2 FYNNEI. With 2 bases clipped from V and 6 bases from J, the junction kept 6 bases outside the gene matches. The CDR3 sequence is 15 residues long. The CDR3 nucleotides read TGTGCCAGCAGTGAAACGGGACAGGACCTCAATGAGCAGTTCTTC. This codes for CASSETGQDLNEQFF.

This clone has just one count. The CDR3 DNA is TGCGCCAGCAGCCAAGATCAAGGAGGCGGGGAGCTGTTTTTT. It yields the protein CASSQDQGGGELFF. The chain uses TRBV4-1 and TRBJ2-2; a weak D match, TRBD2 (5 bases). Germline V CDR1 and CDR2: MGHRA, YSYEKL. Trimming left V 0 bases short and J 7 bases short, with 9 bases between. This CDR3 has 14 residues.

The V and J genes are TRBV29-1 and TRBJ2-1, with D uncertain. Per germline, CDR1 SQVTM and CDR2 ANQGSEA. V lost 3 bases and J lost 2, with 17 bases in between. CDR3 length equals 16 residues. In DNA, the CDR3 is TGCAGCGTTGATGCTGTCGGCCAGGTACCCTACAATGAGCAGTTCTTC. It yields the protein CSVDAVGQVPYNEQFF.

The chain has TRBV6-5 and TRBJ2-1; 8 nucleotides align to TRBD2. The germline gives CDR1 MNHEY, CDR2 SVGAGI. The V segment lost 4 bases and the J segment 6 bases; nucleotides outside the gene matches: 5. This CDR3 region has 14 residues. The CDR3 coding sequence is TGTGCCAGCAGTTGGACTAGCTTGGTCAATGAGCAGTTCTTC. The encoded protein is CASSWTSLVNEQFF.

The chain joins TRBV11-2 to TRBJ2-7, with TRBD2 as a possible D gene (7 bases). With 0 bases removed from V and 0 bases from J, the gap between germline ends came to 18 bases. Per the germline V gene, CDR1 is SGHAT and CDR2 is FQNNGV. The CDR3 consists of 18 residues. Here the CDR3 reads CASSLERGGALLSYEQYF. DNA for the CDR3: TGTGCCAGCAGCTTAGAAAGGGGGGGGGCTTTACTCTCCTACGAGCAGTACTTC. The variable domain in full, with the rest retrieved from reference TRBV11-2 and TRBJ2-7, is EAGVAQSPRYKIIEKRQSVAFWCNPISGHATLYWYQQILGQGPKLLIQFQNNGVVDDSQLPKDRFSAERLKGVDSTLKIQPAKLEDSAVYLCASSLERGGALLSYEQYFGPGTRLTVT.

The rearrangement joins TRBV5-5 to TRBJ1-1; unclear D gene. The CDR3 consists of 13 residues. The germline gives CDR1 SGHKS, CDR2 YYEKEE (reference sequence). V lost 5 bases and J lost 1, with 9 bases in between. Here the CDR3 DNA reads TGTGCCAGCAGTTTGACGGGGAACACTGAAGCTTTCTTT. Its protein product is CASSLTGNTEAFF.

The chain joins TRBV14 to TRBJ2-2, with no clear D. The V end was cut by 0 bases, the J end by 0 bases, with 8 bases between. Germline CDR1 is SGHDN and CDR2 is FVKESK. This CDR3 contains 16 residues. CDR3 sequence reads: CASSQDWATNTGELFF. CDR3 DNA: TGTGCCAGCAGCCAAGATTGGGCCACGAACACCGGGGAGCTGTTTTTT.